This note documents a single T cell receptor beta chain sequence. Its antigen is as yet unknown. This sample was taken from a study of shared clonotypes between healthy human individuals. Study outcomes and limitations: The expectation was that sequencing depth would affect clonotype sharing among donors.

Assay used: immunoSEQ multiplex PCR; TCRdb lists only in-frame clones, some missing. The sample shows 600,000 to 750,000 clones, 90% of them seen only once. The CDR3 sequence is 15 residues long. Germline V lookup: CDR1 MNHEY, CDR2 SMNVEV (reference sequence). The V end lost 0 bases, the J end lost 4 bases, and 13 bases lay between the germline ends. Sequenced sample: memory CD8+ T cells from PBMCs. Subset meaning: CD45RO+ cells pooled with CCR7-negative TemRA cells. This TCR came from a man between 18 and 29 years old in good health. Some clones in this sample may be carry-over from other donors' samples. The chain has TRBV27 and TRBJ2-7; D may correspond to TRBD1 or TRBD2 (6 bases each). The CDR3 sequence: CASSLSNGGLYEQYF. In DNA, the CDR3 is TGTGCCAGCAGTTTATCGAACGGGGGCTTGTACGAGCAGTACTTC.